This T cell receptor (beta chain) was found in a study of blood T cells in healthy people across ages. Study outcomes and limitations: Older individuals had lower TCR beta diversity per million T cells (the decline was roughly linear).

A second about 7 to 11 cycle PCR used barcoded and J-beta primers. Each CDR3 protein gets one entry after TCRdb re-called the 5' RACE reads with MiXCR. This sample has approximately 880,000 distinct CDR3 sequences, with about 48% found just once. In terms of origin and age, donors were healthy Caucasian individuals from Russia aged roughly 6 to 95. Donors each provided roughly 9.6 milliliters of peripheral blood. Trimming cost V 5 bases and J 4 bases, with 10 bases left between them. This CDR3 has 13 amino acids. Per the germline V gene, CDR1 is MNHNS and CDR2 is SASEGT. As for this clonotype: Antigen: not known.

Sequencing used blood. This receptor was obtained from a man aged 25-40 years in good health. The chain is built from TRBV6-1 and TRBJ2-3; D might be TRBD1 (6 bases). CDR3 region: CASSRTEADTQYF. CDR3 coding DNA: TGTGCCAGCAGTAGGACAGAGGCAGATACGCAGTATTTT.